This TCR beta chain was recorded in a study of long-term antiretroviral therapy in people with HIV. Survey-level immunoSEQ v3.0 assays were run. Profiling relied on immunoSEQ multiplex PCR, and the TCRdb table lists in-frame clones only, not all of them. The sample has fewer than 20,000 clones; around 91% are singletons. V was trimmed by 5 bases and J by 3 bases, leaving 13 bases between them. CDR3 length: 14 amino acids. The germline gives CDR1 LNHDA, CDR2 SQIVND (reference sequence). The TCR comes from a man aged 45-60 years with HIV. The chain carries TRBV19 and TRBJ1-1, with D possibly TRBD1 on 5 matching bases. The sequences come from unsorted PBMCs, collected 4.2 years after starting antiretroviral therapy. The CDR3 coding sequence is TGTGCCAGTAGTCCCAGGGCTGGGTACACTGAAGCTTTCTTT. Translation gives CASSPRAGYTEAFF.